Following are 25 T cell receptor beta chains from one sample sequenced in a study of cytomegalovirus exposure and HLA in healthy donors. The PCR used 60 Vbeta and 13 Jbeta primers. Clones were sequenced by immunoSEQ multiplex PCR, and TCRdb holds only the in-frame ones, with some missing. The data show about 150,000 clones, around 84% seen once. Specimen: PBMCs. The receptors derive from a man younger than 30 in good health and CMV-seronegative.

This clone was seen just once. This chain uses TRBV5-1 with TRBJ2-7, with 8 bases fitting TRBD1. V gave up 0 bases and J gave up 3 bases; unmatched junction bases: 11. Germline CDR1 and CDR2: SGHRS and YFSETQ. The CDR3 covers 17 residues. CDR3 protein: CASSLAASRTGGYEQYF. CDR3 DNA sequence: TGCGCCAGCAGCTTGGCTGCCTCGCGCACAGGGGGCTACGAGCAGTACTTC.

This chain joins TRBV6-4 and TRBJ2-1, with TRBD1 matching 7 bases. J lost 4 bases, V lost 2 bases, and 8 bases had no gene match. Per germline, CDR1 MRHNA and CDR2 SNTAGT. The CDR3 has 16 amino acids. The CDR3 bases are TGTGCCAGCAGTGACCGGGCAGGGGGTGGGTACAATGAGCAGTTCTTC. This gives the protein CASSDRAGGGYNEQFF.

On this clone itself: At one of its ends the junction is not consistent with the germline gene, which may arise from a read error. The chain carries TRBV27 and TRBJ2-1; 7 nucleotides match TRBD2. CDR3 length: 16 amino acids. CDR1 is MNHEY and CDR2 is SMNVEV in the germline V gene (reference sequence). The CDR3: CVSSFRKASGYNEQFF. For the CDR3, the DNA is TGTGTCAGCAGTTTTAGAAAGGCTAGCGGCTACAATGAGCAGTTCTTC.

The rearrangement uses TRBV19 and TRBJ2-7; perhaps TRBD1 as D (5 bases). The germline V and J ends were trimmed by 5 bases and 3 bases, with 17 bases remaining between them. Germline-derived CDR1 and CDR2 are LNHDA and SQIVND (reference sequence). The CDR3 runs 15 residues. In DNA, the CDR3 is TGTGCCAGTAGTTCGATGAGCAGGGTGAGCTACGAGCAGTACTTC. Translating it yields CASSSMSRVSYEQYF.

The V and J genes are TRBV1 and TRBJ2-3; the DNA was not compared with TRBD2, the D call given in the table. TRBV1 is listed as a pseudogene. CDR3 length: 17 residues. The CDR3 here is CTSSQDRLAGSTDTQYF. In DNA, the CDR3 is TGCACCAGCAGCCAAGATCGGCTAGCGGGGAGCACAGATACGCAGTATTTT.

CDR3 region: CASSLRLAGSHEQFF. The CDR3 DNA follows: TGTGCCAGCAGCTTAAGACTAGCGGGGAGTCATGAGCAGTTCTTC. The V call is TRBV13, the J call TRBJ2-1; 11 bases map to TRBD2. The CDR3 is 15 residues long. The ends lost 2 bases at V and 8 bases at J; junction bases unmatched: 5. The germline gives CDR1 PRHDT, CDR2 FYEKMQ (reference sequence).

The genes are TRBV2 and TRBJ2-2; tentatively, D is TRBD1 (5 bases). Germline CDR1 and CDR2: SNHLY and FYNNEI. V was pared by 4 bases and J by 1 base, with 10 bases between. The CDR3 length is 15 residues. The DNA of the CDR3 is TGTGCCAGCAGTGCGTTAACAGGGAACACCGGGGAGCTGTTTTTT. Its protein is CASSALTGNTGELFF.

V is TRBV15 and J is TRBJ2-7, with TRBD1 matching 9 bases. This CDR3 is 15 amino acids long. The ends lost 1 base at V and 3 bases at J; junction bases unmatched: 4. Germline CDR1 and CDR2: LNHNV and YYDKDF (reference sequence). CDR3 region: CATSRVGQGDYEQYF. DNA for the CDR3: TGTGCCACCAGCAGAGTGGGACAGGGAGACTACGAGCAGTACTTC.

CDR3 nucleotide sequence: TGTGCCAGCTCACCTGGGAGCATCAGAGGGACTGAAGCTTTCTTT. Its protein is CASSPGSIRGTEAFF. The rearrangement links TRBV18 to TRBJ1-1; D not certain. The CDR3 has 15 residues. Germline V gives CDR1 KGHSH, CDR2 LQKENI. The V end was cut by 3 bases, the J end by 5 bases, with 16 bases between.

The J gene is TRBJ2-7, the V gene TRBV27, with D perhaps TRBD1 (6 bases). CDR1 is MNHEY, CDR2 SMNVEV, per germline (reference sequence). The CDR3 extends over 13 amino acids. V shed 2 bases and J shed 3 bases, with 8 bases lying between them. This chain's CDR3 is CASSLNRDYEQYF. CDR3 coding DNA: TGTGCCAGCAGTTTAAACAGGGACTACGAGCAGTACTTC.

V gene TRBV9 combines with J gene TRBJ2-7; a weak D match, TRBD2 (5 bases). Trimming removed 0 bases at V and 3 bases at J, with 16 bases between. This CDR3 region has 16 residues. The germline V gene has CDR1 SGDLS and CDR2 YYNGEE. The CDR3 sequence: CASSVGGKSFLYEQYF. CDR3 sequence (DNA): TGTGCCAGCAGCGTAGGAGGGAAATCTTTTCTCTACGAGCAGTACTTC.

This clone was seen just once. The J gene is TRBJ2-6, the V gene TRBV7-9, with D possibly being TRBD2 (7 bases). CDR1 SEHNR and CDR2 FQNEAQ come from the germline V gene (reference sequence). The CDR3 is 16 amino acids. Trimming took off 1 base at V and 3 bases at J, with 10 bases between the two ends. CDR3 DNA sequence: TGTGCCAGCAGCTTAGTGGGGGGGCGTGGGGCCAACGTCCTGACTTTC. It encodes CASSLVGGRGANVLTF.

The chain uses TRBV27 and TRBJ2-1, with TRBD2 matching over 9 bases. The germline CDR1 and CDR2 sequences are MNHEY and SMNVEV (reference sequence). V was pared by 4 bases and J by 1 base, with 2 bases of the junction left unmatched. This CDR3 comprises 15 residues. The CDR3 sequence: CASSSTSGSYNEQFF. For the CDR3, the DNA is TGTGCCAGCAGTTCTACTAGCGGGTCCTACAATGAGCAGTTCTTC.

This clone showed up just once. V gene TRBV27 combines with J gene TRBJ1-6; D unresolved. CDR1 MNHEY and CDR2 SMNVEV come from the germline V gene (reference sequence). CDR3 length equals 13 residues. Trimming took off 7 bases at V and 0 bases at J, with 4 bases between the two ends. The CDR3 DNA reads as TGTGCCAGCACCGGCTCCTATAATTCACCCCTCCACTTT. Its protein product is CASTGSYNSPLHF.

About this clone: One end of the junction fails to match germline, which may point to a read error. In nucleotides, the CDR3 is TGTGCTAGCAGCCCAATCCGGGAGTGGCCAGATACGCAGTATTTT. It codes for CASSPIREWPDTQYF. The rearrangement links TRBV7-7 to TRBJ2-3; tentatively, D is TRBD2 (6 bases). CDR3 size: 15 residues. Germline CDR1 SSHAT, CDR2 FNYEAQ (reference sequence).

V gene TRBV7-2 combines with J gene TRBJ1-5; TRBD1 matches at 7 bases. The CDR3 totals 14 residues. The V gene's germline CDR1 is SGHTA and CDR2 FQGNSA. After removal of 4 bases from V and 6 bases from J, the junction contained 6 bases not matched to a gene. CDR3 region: CASSSTGLSQPQHF. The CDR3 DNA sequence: TGTGCCAGCAGCTCGACAGGGTTGAGTCAGCCCCAGCATTTT.

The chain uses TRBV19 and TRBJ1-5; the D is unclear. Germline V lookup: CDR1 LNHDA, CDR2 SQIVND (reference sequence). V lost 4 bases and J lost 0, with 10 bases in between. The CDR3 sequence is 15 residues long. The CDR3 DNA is TGTGCCAGTAGTAAGAGGGAGCCTAGCAATCAGCCCCAGCATTTT. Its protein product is CASSKREPSNQPQHF. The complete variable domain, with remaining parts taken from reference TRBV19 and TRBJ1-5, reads DGGITQSPKYLFRKEGQNVTLSCEQNLNHDAMYWYRQDPGQGLRLIYYSQIVNDFQKGDIAEGYSVSREKKESFPLTVTSAQKNPTAFYLCASSKREPSNQPQHFGDGTRLSIL.

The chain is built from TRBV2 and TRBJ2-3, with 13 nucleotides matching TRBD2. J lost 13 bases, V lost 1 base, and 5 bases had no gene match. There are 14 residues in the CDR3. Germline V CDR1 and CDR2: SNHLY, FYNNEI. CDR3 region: CASSEGLAGGREYF. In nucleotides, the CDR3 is TGTGCCAGCAGTGAAGGACTAGCGGGGGGTCGGGAGTATTTT.

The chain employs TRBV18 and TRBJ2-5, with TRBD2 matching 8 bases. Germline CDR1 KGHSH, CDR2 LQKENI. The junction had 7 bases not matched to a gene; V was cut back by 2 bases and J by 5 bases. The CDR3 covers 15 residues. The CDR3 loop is CASSPGAGASETQYF. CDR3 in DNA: TGTGCCAGCTCACCAGGAGCGGGAGCGTCCGAGACCCAGTACTTC.

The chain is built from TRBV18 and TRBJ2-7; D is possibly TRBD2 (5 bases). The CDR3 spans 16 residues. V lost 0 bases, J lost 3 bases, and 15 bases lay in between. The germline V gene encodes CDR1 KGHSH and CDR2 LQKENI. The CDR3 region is CASSPPGRSGNYEQYF. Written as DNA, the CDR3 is TGTGCCAGCTCACCACCAGGGAGAAGTGGAAACTACGAGCAGTACTTC.

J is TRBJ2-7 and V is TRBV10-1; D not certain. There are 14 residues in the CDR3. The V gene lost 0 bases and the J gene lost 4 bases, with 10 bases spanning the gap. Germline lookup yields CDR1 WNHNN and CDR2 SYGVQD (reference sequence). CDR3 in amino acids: CASSESSDAYEQYF. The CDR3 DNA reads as TGCGCCAGCAGTGAGTCTTCAGATGCTTACGAGCAGTACTTC.

CDR3 sequence reads: CASSLVSGSGNTIYF. The CDR3, as DNA: TGTGCCAGCAGCTTAGTGTCGGGCTCTGGAAACACCATATATTTT. The chain joins TRBV7-2 to TRBJ1-3; the D is unclear. Germline V gene data show CDR1 as SGHTA and CDR2 as FQGNSA. Deletions cut 1 base from V and 0 bases from J, with 7 bases between. The CDR3 is made up of 15 amino acids.

As DNA, the CDR3 is TGTGCCAGCAGCCAACAGGGGCAGAACTATGGCTACACCTTC. It codes for CASSQQGQNYGYTF. The chain carries TRBV7-2 and TRBJ1-2; 7 positions agree with TRBD1. Germline assignment: CDR1 SGHTA and CDR2 FQGNSA. With V trimmed by 5 bases and J by 2 bases, 5 bases remained unmatched. The CDR3 contains 14 residues.

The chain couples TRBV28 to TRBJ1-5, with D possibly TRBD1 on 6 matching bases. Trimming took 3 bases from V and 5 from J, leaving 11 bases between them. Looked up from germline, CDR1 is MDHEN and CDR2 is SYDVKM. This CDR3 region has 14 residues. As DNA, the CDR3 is TGTGCCAGCAGTTTGAGGGCAGGGGATCAGCCCCAGCATTTT. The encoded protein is CASSLRAGDQPQHF.

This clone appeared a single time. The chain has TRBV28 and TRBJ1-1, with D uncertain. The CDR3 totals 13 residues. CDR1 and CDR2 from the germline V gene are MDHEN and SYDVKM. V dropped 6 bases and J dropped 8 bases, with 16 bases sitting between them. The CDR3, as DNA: TGTGCCAGCAGCCCCGATACCCGAGGAGAAGCTTTCTTT. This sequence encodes CASSPDTRGEAFF.